The following is a T cell receptor beta chain sequence with its context. The antigen remains undetermined. This sample is part of a study of pediatric ulcerative colitis. The wider study: Most patients had pancolitis, and two had left-sided colitis.

Profiling relied on immunoSEQ multiplex PCR, and the TCRdb table lists in-frame clones only, not all of them. The sample holds 20,000 to 25,000 clones, approximately 71% seen once. Study-level points and caveats: Acute severe colitis showed lower rectal diversity from clonal expansions. A couple of rectal clonotypes were found only in ulcerative colitis patients, all of them.

One to two pinch biopsies were taken from the rectum during colonoscopy. The ends were cut back, 2 bases at V and 5 bases at J, with 11 bases in the middle. Germline values: CDR1 MNHNS, CDR2 SASEGT. There are 14 residues in the CDR3. The sample taken for sequencing was gut tissue. This clonotype was obtained from a boy younger than 18 with severe ulcerative colitis. V gene TRBV6-1 combines with J gene TRBJ2-3, with unresolved D. The CDR3, as DNA: TGTGCCAGCAGTGAACTCGGTTTCCGAGATACGCAGTATTTT. Amino acid sequence: CASSELGFRDTQYF.